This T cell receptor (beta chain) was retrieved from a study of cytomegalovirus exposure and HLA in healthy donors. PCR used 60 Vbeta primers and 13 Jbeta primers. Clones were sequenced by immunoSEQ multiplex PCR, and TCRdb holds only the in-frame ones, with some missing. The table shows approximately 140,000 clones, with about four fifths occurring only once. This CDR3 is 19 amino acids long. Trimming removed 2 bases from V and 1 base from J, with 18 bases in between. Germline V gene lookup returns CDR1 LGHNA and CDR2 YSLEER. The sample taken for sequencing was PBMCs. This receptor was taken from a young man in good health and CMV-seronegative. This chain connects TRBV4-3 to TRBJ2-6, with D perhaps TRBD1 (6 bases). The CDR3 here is CASSQHTGSLLSGANVLTF. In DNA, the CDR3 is TGCGCCAGCAGCCAACACACAGGGAGCCTCTTGTCTGGGGCCAACGTCCTGACTTTC.